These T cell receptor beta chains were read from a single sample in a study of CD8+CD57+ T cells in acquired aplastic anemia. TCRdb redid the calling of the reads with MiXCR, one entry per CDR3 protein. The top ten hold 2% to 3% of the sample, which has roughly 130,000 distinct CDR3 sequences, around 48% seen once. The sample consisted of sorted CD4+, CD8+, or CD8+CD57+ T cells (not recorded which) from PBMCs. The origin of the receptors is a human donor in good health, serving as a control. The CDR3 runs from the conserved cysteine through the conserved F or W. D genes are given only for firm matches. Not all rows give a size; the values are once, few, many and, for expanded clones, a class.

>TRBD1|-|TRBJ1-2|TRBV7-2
TGTGCCAGCAGCGTCTACCTCGGGACAGGCTATGGCTACACCTTC
CASSVYLGTGYGYTF
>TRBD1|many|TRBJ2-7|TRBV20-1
TGCAGTGCTTCCTCAGGGGGCTTTACCTACGAGCAGTACTTC
CSASSGGFTYEQYF
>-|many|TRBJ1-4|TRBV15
TGTGCCACCAGCAGAGAGGGGCAGAAAAATGAAAAACTGTTTTTT
CATSREGQKNEKLFF
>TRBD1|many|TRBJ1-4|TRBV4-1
TGCGCCAGCAGCCAAAGGGTGGGACAGGGTAATTTAAAACTGTTTTTT
CASSQRVGQGNLKLFF
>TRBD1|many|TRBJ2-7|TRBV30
TGTGCCTGGACAGGACAGGGGTCCTACGAGCAGTACTTC
CAWTGQGSYEQYF
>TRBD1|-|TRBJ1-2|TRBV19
TGTGCCAGTAGTACCCCGGGACAGGGGAAAGACTATGGCTACACCTTC
CASSTPGQGKDYGYTF
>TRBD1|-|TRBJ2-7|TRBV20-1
TGCAGTGCAAACCAGGGGGTAGGGGCCTACGAGCAGTACTTC
CSANQGVGAYEQYF
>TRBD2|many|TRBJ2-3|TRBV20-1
TGCAGTGCTAGAGATAGGGTAGCGGGGGAGGTAGATACGCAGTATTTT
CSARDRVAGEVDTQYF
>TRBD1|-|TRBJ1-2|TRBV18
TGTGCCAGCTCACCGGTGGACAGGCCAAAGGGTTTAAACTATGGCTACACCTTC
CASSPVDRPKGLNYGYTF
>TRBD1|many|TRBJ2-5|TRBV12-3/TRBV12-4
TGTGCCAGCAGTCCCGGACAGGGGGCAGGAGAGACCCAGTACTTC
CASSPGQGAGETQYF
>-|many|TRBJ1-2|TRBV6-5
TGTGCCAGCAGTTACCGGGGGATAGTTAGCCGGGGCTATGGCTACACCTTC
CASSYRGIVSRGYGYTF
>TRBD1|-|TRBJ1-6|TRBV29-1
TGCAGCGTGGGGGCAGGGGGTGATTCACCCCTCCACTTT
CSVGAGGDSPLHF
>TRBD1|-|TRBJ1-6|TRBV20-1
TGCAGTGCTACATACCGGGACAGGGGGAGGAATTCACCCCTCCACTTT
CSATYRDRGRNSPLHF
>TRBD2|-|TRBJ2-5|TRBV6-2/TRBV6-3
TGTGCCAGCAGTTACAGGACTAGACAAGAGACCCAGTACTTC
CASSYRTRQETQYF
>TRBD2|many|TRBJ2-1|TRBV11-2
TGTGCCAGCAGCTTAGTCGCGGCCGGGAACCTAGCGGGGGTTTACAATGAGCAGTTCTTC
CASSLVAAGNLAGVYNEQFF
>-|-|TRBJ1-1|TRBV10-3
TGTGCCATCAAAACCGGACCGGAGGGTAACACTGAAGCTTTCTTT
CAIKTGPEGNTEAFF
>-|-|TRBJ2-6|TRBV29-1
TGCAGCGTCGCGAACGAGGGCTACGGGGCCAACGTCCTGACTTTC
CSVANEGYGANVLTF
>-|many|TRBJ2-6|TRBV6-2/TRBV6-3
TGTGCCAGCACAGACCAAGGGGCTGCTGGGGCCAACGTCCTGACTTTC
CASTDQGAAGANVLTF
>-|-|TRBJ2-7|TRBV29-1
TGCAGCGTTGAAAGGACGGCAGGGTTCGTCAACGAGCAGTACTTC
CSVERTAGFVNEQYF
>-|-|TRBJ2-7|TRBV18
TGTGCCAGCTCACCATACGAGGGATTCTACGAGCAGTACTTC
CASSPYEGFYEQYF
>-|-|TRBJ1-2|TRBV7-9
TGTGCCAGCAGCTTAGTCCGGGGGGTTGATGGCTACACCTTC
CASSLVRGVDGYTF
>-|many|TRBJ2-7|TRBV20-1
TGCAGTGGAGTTCGGGGAGGCTACGAGCAGTACTTC
CSGVRGGYEQYF
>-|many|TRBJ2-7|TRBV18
TGTGCCAGCTCACTCCGATCCGGCGGCTCCTACGAGCAGTACTTC
CASSLRSGGSYEQYF
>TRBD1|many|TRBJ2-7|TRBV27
TGTGCCAGCAGTTTTTTATCCGGGACAGGGTCCACCTACGAGCAGTACTTC
CASSFLSGTGSTYEQYF
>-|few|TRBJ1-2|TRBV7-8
TGTGCCAGCAGCTCACAGACAGGACGGGGTGGCTACACCTTC
CASSSQTGRGGYTF
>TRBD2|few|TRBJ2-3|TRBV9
TGCGCCAGCAGCGTAGCGGCGGGGGGGCTAGCGGGGAACACAGATACGCAGTATTTT
CASSVAAGGLAGNTDTQYF
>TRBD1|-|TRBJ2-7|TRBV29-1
TGCAGCGCGGGACAGGGGAAGCACGAGCAGTACTTC
CSAGQGKHEQYF
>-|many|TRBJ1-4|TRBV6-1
TGTGCCAGCAGTGGACCTGTGGATGAAAAACTGTTTTTT
CASSGPVDEKLFF
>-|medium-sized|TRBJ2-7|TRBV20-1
TGCAGTGCACCAGGGAATTCCTACGAGCAGTACTTC
CSAPGNSYEQYF
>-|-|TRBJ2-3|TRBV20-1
TGCAGTGCTAGAGATGGGGCCAAGCGGACTAGCACAGATACGCAGTATTTT
CSARDGAKRTSTDTQYF
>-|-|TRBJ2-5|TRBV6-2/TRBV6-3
TGTGCCAGCAGTTACTCCTGGTACCAAGAGACCCAGTACTTC
CASSYSWYQETQYF
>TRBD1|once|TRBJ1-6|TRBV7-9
TGTGCCAGCAGCTCAGAGGACAGGGCTTCACCCCTCCACTTT
CASSSEDRASPLHF
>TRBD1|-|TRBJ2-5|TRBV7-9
TGTGCCAGCAGTCTCGGGGACAGGGGGTACCAAGAGACCCAGTACTTC
CASSLGDRGYQETQYF
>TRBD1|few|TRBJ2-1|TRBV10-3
TGTGCCATCAGTGCATCAGGTGGGACAGGGGACAATGAGCAGTTCTTC
CAISASGGTGDNEQFF
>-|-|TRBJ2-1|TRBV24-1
TGTGCCACCAGTGGCCCATCCAATGAGCAGTTCTTC
CATSGPSNEQFF
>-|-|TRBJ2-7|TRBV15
TGTGCCACCGCCGTGGAACTAAAATCCTACGAGCAGTACTTC
CATAVELKSYEQYF
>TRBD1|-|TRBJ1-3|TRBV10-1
TGCGCCAGCAGCCAGGAACCGGGACAGGGGGCGAACACCATATATTTT
CASSQEPGQGANTIYF
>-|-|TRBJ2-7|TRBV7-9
TGTGCCAGCAGCTTAGCAGGTCGCTACGAGCAGTACTTC
CASSLAGRYEQYF
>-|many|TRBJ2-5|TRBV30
TGTGCCTGGGCGGGTCTGGGGGAGACCCAGTACTTC
CAWAGLGETQYF
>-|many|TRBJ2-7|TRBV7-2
TGTGCCAGCAATGGAGGGACCGGGGAGTACTTC
CASNGGTGEYF
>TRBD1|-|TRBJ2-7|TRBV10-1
TGCGCCAGCAGTGAGTCTTGGGGACAGGGGGCAAACGAGCAGTACTTC
CASSESWGQGANEQYF
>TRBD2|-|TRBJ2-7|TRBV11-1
TGTGCCAGCAGCTCACCCACCGGGACTACAATTTACGAGCAGTACTTC
CASSSPTGTTIYEQYF
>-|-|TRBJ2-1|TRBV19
TGTGCCAGTAGTATGTTTGGCCGGGGCAGCTCCTACAATGAGCAGTTCTTC
CASSMFGRGSSYNEQFF
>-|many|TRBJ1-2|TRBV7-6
TGTGCCAGCAGCCCCCGACAGGCGAACTATGGCTACACCTTC
CASSPRQANYGYTF
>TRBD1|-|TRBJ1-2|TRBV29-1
TGCAGCGCCGTTCAACAGGGGGCTGGTGGCTACACCTTC
CSAVQQGAGGYTF
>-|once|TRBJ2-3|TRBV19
TGTGCCAGTAGTGCGCAGGGTAGGGGGTCAAAGGGTACGCAGTATTTT
CASSAQGRGSKGTQYF
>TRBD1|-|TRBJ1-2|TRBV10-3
TGTGCCATCAGTCAGCCGGGACAGGCCTCGGGTGGCTACACCTTC
CAISQPGQASGGYTF
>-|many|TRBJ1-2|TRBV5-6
TGTGCCAGCAGCTTGGACCCTAACTATGGCTACACCTTC
CASSLDPNYGYTF
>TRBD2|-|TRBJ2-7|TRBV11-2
TGTGCCAGCAGCTCGCTTGGGCTAGCGGGGGGCCAAGGTCCCTACGAGCAGTACTTC
CASSSLGLAGGQGPYEQYF
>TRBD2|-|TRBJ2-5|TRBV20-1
TGCAGTGCTAGTGGGGAGGGTTTAGAGACCCAGTACTTC
CSASGEGLETQYF
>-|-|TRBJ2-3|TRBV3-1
TGTGCCAGCAGCCAAGATATCTCTCGGGGCACAGATACGCAGTATTTT
CASSQDISRGTDTQYF
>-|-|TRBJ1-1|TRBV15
TGTGCCACCAGCAGAGCAACAGGTAACACTGAAGCTTTCTTT
CATSRATGNTEAFF
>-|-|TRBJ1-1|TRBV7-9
TGTGCCAGCGCGGCAGGCCGGCGGGGGAACACTGAAGCTTTCTTT
CASAAGRRGNTEAFF
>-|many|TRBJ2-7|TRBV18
TGTGCCAGCTCAGGGGACGTCTACGAGCAGTACTTC
CASSGDVYEQYF
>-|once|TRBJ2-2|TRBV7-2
TGTGCCAGCAGCGTCACGGCCGGGGAGCTGTTTTTT
CASSVTAGELFF
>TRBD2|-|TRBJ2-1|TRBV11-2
TGTGCCAGCAGCTTACTAGCGGGGGCTCGGGGGGAGCAGTTCTTC
CASSLLAGARGEQFF
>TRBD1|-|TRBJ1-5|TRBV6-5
TGTGCCAGCAGTTTGCGACAGGGCGATCAGCCCCAGCATTTT
CASSLRQGDQPQHF
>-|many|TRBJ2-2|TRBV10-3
TGTGCCATCAGTGAACGAGAGACCGGGGAGCTGTTTTTT
CAISERETGELFF
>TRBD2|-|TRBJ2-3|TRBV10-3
TGTGCCATCAGTGGGACAGGGCGACTAGCGGGCCCTAGCACAGATACGCAGTATTTT
CAISGTGRLAGPSTDTQYF